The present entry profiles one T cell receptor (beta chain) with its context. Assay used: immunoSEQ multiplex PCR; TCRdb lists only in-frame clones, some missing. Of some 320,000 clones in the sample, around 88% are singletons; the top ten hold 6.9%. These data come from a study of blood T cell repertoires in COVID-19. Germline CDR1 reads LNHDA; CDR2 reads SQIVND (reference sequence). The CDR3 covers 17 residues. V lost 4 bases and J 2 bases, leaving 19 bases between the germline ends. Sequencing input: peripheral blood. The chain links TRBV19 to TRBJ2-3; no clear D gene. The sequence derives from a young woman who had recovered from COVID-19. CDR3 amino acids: CASSTRLRHTPTDTQYF. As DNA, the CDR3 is TGTGCCAGTAGTACCCGCCTTCGACATACACCCACAGATACGCAGTATTTT.